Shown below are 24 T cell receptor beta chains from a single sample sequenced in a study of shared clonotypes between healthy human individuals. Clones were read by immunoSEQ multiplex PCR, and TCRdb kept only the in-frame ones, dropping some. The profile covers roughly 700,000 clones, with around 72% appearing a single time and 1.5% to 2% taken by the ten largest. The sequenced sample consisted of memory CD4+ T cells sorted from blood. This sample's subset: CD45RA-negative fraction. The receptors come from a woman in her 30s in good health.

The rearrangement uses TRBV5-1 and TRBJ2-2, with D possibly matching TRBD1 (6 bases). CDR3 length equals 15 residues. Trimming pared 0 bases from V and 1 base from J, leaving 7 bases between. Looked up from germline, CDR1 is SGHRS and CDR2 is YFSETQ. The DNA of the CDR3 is TGCGCCAGCAGCTTGGTGGGACAGAACACCGGGGAGCTGTTTTTT. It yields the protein CASSLVGQNTGELFF.

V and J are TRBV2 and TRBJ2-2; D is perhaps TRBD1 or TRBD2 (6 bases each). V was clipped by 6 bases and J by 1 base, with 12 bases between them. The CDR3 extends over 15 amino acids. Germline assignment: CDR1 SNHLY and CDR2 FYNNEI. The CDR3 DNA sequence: TGTGCCAGCAGCCAAGGGGGGTTGAACACCGGGGAGCTGTTTTTT. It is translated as CASSQGGLNTGELFF.

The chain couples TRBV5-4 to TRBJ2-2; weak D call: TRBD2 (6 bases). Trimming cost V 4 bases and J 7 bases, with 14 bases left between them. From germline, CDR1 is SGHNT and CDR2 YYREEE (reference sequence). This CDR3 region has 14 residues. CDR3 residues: CASSQGGEGGELFF. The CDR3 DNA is TGTGCCAGCAGCCAGGGAGGAGAGGGCGGGGAGCTGTTTTTT.

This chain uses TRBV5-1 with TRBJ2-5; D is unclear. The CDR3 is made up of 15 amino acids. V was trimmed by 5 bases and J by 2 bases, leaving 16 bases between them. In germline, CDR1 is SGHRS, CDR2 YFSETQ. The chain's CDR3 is CASRTGRLTQETQYF. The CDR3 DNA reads TGCGCCAGCAGAACCGGCAGGTTAACTCAAGAGACCCAGTACTTC.

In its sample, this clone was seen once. The CDR3 region has the DNA TGTGCCAGCAGCTTGGACCCACAGGGTGATGAGCAGTTCTTC. Translating gives CASSLDPQGDEQFF. This rearrangement joins TRBV5-6 to TRBJ2-1; tentative D call: TRBD1 (6 bases). The germline CDR1 and CDR2 sequences are SGHDT and YYEEEE. The CDR3 sequence is 14 residues long. The V end lost 0 bases, the J end lost 8 bases, and 12 bases lay between the germline ends.

This chain's CDR3 is CASSLAPLAEYNEQFF. The DNA of the CDR3 is TGCGCCAGCAGCTTGGCCCCCCTAGCGGAATACAATGAGCAGTTCTTC. The chain employs TRBV5-1 and TRBJ2-1; 7 nucleotides line up with TRBD2. Germline values: CDR1 SGHRS, CDR2 YFSETQ. V shed 0 bases, J shed 4 bases, and the junction held 7 bases outside the gene matches. The CDR3 totals 16 residues.

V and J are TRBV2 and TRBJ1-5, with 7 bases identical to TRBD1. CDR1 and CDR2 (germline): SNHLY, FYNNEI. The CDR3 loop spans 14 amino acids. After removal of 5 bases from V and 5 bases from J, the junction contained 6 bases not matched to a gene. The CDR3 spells CASSLRDRDQPQHF. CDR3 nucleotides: TGTGCCAGCAGTCTCCGGGACAGAGATCAGCCCCAGCATTTT. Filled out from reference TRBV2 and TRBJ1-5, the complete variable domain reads EPEVTQTPSHQVTQMGQEVILRCVPISNHLYFYWYRQILGQKVEFLVSFYNNEISEKSEIFDDQFSVERPDGSNFTLKIRSTKLEDSAMYFCASSLRDRDQPQHFGDGTRLSIL.

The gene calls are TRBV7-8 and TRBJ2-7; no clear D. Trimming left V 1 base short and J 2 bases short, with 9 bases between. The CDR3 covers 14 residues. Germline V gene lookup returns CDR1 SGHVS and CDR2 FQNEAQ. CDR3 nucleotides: TGTGCCAGCAGCTTAGGCTTAGACCCCTACGAGCAGTACTTC. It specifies CASSLGLDPYEQYF.

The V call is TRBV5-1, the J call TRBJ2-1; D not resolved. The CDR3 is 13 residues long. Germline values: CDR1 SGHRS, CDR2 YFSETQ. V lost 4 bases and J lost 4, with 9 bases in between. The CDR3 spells CASSRGEYNEQFF. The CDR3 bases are TGCGCCAGCAGCCGTGGGGAATACAATGAGCAGTTCTTC.

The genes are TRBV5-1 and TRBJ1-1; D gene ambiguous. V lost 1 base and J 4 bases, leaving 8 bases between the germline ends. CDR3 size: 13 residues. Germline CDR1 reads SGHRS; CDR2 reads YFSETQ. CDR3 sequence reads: CASSLTRLTEAFF. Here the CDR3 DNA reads TGCGCCAGCAGCTTGACAAGGCTCACTGAAGCTTTCTTT. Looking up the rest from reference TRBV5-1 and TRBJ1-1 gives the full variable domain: KAGVTQTPRYLIKTRGQQVTLSCSPISGHRSVSWYQQTPGQGLQFLFEYFSETQRNKGNFPGRFSGRQFSNSRSEMNVSTLELGDSALYLCASSLTRLTEAFFGQGTRLTVV.

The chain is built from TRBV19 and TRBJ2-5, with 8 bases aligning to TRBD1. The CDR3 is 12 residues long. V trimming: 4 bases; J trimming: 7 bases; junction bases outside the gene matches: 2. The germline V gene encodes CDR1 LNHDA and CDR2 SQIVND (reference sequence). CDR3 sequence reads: CASSTGTGTQYF. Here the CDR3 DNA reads TGTGCCAGTAGTACAGGGACAGGGACCCAGTACTTC.

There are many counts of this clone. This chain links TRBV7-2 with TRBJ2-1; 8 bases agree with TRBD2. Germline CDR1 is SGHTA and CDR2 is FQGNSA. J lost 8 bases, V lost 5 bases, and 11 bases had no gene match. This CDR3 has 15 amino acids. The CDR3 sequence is CASSRRGTSRYEQFF. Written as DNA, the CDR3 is TGTGCCAGCAGCCGACGCGGGACTAGTCGATATGAGCAGTTCTTC. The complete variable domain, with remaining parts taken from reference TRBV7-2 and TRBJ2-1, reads GAGVSQSPSNKVTEKGKDVELRCDPISGHTALYWYRQSLGQGLEFLIYFQGNSAPDKSGLPSDRFSAERTGGSVSTLTIQRTQQEDSAVYLCASSRRGTSRYEQFFGPGTRLTVL.

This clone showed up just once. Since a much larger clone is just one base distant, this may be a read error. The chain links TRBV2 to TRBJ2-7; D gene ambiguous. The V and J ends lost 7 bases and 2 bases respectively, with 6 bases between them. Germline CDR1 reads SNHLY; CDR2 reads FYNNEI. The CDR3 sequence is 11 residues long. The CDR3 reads CASTLTYEQYF. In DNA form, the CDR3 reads TGTGCCAGCACCCTGACCTACGAGCAGTACTTC.

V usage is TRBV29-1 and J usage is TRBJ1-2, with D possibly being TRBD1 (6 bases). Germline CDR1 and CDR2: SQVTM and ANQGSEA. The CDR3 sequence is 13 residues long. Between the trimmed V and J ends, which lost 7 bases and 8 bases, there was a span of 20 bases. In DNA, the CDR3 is TGCAGCGCCCTTAGGGGGTCCCGCGGGGGCTACACCTTC. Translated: CSALRGSRGGYTF.

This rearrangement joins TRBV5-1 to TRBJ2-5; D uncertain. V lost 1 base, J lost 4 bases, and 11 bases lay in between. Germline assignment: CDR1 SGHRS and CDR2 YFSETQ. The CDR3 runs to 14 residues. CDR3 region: CASSLLRVRETQYF. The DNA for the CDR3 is TGCGCCAGCAGCTTGCTCCGGGTAAGAGAGACCCAGTACTTC.

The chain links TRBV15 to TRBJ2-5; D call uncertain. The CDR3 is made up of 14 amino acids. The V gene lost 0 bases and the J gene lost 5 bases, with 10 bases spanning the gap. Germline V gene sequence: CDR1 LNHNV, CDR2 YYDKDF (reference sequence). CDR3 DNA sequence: TGTGCCACCAGCAGAGATCCACGAAGGGAGACCCAGTACTTC. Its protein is CATSRDPRRETQYF.

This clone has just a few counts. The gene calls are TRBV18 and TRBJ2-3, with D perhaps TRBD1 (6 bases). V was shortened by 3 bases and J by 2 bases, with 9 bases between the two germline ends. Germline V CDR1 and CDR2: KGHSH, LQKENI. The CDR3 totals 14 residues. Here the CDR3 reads CASSPNRATDTQYF. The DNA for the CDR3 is TGTGCCAGCTCACCCAACAGGGCCACAGATACGCAGTATTTT. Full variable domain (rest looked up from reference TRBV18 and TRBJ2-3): NAGVMQNPRHLVRRRGQEARLRCSPMKGHSHVYWYRQLPEEGLKFMVYLQKENIIDESGMPKERFSAEFPKEGPSILRIQQVVRGDSAAYFCASSPNRATDTQYFGPGTRLTVL.

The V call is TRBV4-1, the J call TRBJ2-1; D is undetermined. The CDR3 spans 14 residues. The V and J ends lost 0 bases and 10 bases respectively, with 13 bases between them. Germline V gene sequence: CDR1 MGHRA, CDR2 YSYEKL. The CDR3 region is CASSQDLGRLEQFF. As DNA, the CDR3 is TGCGCCAGCAGCCAAGATCTTGGGCGGCTGGAGCAGTTCTTC.

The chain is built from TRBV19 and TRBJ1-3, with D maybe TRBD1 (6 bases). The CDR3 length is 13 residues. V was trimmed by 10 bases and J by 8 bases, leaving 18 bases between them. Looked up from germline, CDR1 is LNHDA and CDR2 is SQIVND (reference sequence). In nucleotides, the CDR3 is TGTGCCACCATGTACAGGGATACAGACACCATATATTTT. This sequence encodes CATMYRDTDTIYF.

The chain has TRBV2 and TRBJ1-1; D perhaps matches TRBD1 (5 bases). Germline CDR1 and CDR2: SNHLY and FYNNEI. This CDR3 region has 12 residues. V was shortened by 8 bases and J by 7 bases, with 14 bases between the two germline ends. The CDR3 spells CASSEQDVEAFF. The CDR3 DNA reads TGTGCCAGCTCAGAACAGGATGTTGAAGCTTTCTTT.

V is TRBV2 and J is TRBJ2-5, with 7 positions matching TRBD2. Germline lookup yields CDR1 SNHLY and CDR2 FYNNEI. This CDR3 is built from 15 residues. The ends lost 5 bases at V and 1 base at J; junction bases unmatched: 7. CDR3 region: CASSFLAVRQETQYF. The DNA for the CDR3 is TGTGCCAGCAGTTTCCTAGCGGTACGCCAAGAGACCCAGTACTTC.

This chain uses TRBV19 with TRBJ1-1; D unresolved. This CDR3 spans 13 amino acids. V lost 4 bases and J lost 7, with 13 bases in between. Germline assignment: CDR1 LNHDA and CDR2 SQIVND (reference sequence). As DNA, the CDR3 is TGTGCCAGTAGTACCACATGGACGGATGAAGCTTTCTTT. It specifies CASSTTWTDEAFF. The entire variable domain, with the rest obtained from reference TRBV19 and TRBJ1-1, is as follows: DGGITQSPKYLFRKEGQNVTLSCEQNLNHDAMYWYRQDPGQGLRLIYYSQIVNDFQKGDIAEGYSVSREKKESFPLTVTSAQKNPTAFYLCASSTTWTDEAFFGQGTRLTVV.

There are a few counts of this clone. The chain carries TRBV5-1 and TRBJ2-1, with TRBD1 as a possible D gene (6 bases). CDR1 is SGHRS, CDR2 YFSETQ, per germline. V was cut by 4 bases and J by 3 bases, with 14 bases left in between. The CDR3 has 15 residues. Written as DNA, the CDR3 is TGCGCCAGCAGCGTGGACAGTCTTCTCTACAATGAGCAGTTCTTC. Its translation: CASSVDSLLYNEQFF.

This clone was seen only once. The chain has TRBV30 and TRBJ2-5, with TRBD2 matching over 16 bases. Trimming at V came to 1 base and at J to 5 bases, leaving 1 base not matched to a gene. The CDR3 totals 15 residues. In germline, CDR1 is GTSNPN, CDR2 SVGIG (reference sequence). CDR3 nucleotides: TGTGCCTGGAGTGGGGGACTAGCGGGAGGGGAGACCCAGTACTTC. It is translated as CAWSGGLAGGETQYF.